The source of this TCR beta chain is a study of T cell responses to AZD1222 COVID-19 vaccine. Findings of the study overall: Repertoires were collected only later (after the peak T cell response had occurred). Baseline serostatus was positive in only 5 to 7 AZD1222 recipients. Across the whole spike, CD4 TCRs peaked at regions 160-218 and 743-854.

Only a few counts were recorded for this clone. Its antigen is unknown. V lost 0 bases, J lost 5 bases, and 1 base stayed unmatched. The CDR3 runs 15 residues. The V gene's germline CDR1 is LGHNA and CDR2 YNFKEQ. Here immunoSEQ multiplex PCR was the method, and the copy in TCRdb shows in-frame clones only, minus some. The profile covers approximately 170,000 clones, with approximately 93% appearing a single time and 3.5% to 4.5% taken by the ten largest. The chain carries TRBV4-2 and TRBJ2-1; TRBD2 matches 10 bases. This clonotype originated in an adult in good health. The specimen comprised peripheral blood, sampled on day 0 of AZD1222 vaccination. This CDR3 reads CASSQEAGGHNEQFF. CDR3 nucleotides: TGTGCCAGCAGCCAAGAAGCGGGGGGGCACAATGAGCAGTTCTTC.